This section outlines one T cell receptor (beta chain) sequence together with its context. The CDR3 consists of 14 residues. Germline loops: CDR1 SGHDT, CDR2 YYEEEE. The V gene end was trimmed by 1 base and the J gene end by 5 bases; junction bases not matched to a gene: 4. These data come from a study of blood T cell repertoires in COVID-19. How the authors handled the data: Cell counts per sample came from amplifying reference gene primers. Generated by immunoSEQ multiplex PCR, the TCRdb table keeps only in-frame clones and is missing some. The D gene and trimming were derived from the DNA, and the V and J assignments and clone size from that table. The sample shows roughly 180,000 clones, around four fifths of them seen only once.

Sequenced sample: PBMCs or T cells enriched from blood (not recorded which). This TCR came from a woman aged 55-69 years who had recovered from COVID-19. The chain uses TRBV5-6 and TRBJ1-1; 8 bases match TRBD1. CDR3 sequence reads: CASSLQGALTEAFF. As DNA, the CDR3 is TGTGCCAGCAGCTTGCAGGGGGCTTTGACTGAAGCTTTCTTT. Full variable domain (remainder filled in from reference TRBV5-6 and TRBJ1-1): DAGVTQSPTHLIKTRGQQVTLRCSPKSGHDTVSWYQQALGQGPQFIFQYYEEEERQRGNFPDRFSGHQFPNYSSELNVNALLLGDSALYLCASSLQGALTEAFFGQGTRLTVV.